A single sample is the source of the 8 T cell receptor beta chains below, sequenced in a study of tumor and adjacent non-tumor tissue in lung cancer. TCRbeta libraries were built with three rounds of nested PCR, modified from ARM-PCR. TCRdb re-analysed the multiplex PCR reads in MiXCR, keeping a single row per CDR3 protein. Of more than 85,000 distinct CDR3 sequences in the sample, 65% are singletons; the top ten hold less than 20%. This sample's RNA came from whole unsorted tissue. Distant lung tissue was collected more than 3 cm away from the tumor edge. The source material was distant non-tumor lung tissue. These receptors all come from a man aged 30 to 39 with non-small cell lung cancer.

Ten or more counts support this clonotype. The V gene is TRBV29-1, the J gene TRBJ2-3; a possible D gene is TRBD2 (6 bases). The V gene's germline CDR1 is SQVTM and CDR2 ANQGSEA. This CDR3 region has 13 residues. CDR3 protein: CSLVGGGTDTQYF. In DNA, the CDR3 is TGCAGTCTTGTAGGCGGGGGCACAGATACGCAGTATTTT.

The chain has TRBV12-3 or TRBV12-4 and TRBJ1-2, with TRBD1 matching 7 bases. The CDR3 has 13 residues. Trimming cost V 4 bases and J 11 bases; bases outside gene matches: 10. This chain's CDR3 is CASSWGQPGGYTF. The CDR3 DNA sequence: TGTGCCAGCAGTTGGGGACAGCCTGGAGGTTACACCTTC.

V is TRBV11-2 and J is TRBJ2-7; unclear D gene. The CDR3 is 14 amino acids. CDR1 is SGHAT and CDR2 is FQNNGV in the germline V gene. The V end lost 2 bases, the J end lost 2 bases, and 10 bases lay between the germline ends. This CDR3 is CASSLTVLTYEQYF. CDR3 coding DNA: TGTGCCAGCAGCTTAACAGTTTTGACCTACGAGCAGTACTTC.

With respect to this clonotype: Because it lacks the conserved phenylalanine or tryptophan at the end, this CDR3 is likely a read error. This sequence joins TRBV4-1 and TRBJ2-7; 12 bases are shared with TRBD2. The V segment lost 2 bases and the J segment 9 bases; nucleotides outside the gene matches: 11. Germline-derived CDR1 and CDR2 are MGHRA and YSYEKL. CDR3 length: 16 amino acids. The CDR3 region is CASSQKPSGRAVVQYS. Here the CDR3 DNA reads TGCGCCAGCAGCCAAAAACCTAGCGGGAGGGCCGTCGTGCAGTACTCC.

For this clonotype: No conserved phenylalanine or tryptophan ends this CDR3, so it is likely a read error. Because the CDR3's place on the DNA is in doubt, the DNA is left out and the CDR3 is given as listed by TCRdb. This chain connects TRBV4-3 to TRBJ1-1. The CDR3 spans 14 residues, counting both ends. CDR1 and CDR2 from the germline V gene are LGHNA and YSLEER. The CDR3 sequence: CASSQDKWLTEAFI.

Regarding this clonotype: One end of the junction does not line up with germline, which may come from a read error. V gene TRBV6-2 or TRBV6-3 combines with J gene TRBJ1-5; no clear D. Germline V lookup: CDR1 MNHEY, CDR2 SVGEGT. CDR3 length: 14 residues. CDR3 sequence reads: CASSTGDGNQPQHF. As DNA, the CDR3 is TGTGCCAGCAGTACGGGTGACGGCAATCAGCCCCAGCACTTT.

This clonotype was seen a handful of times. A much larger clone sits a single nucleotide away, making a read error possible. The chain links TRBV12-3 or TRBV12-4 to TRBJ2-3, with D perhaps given as TRBD1 or TRBD2 (5 bases each). The CDR3 is made up of 14 amino acids. The CDR3 DNA sequence: TGTGCCAGCAGTTACTCGACTAACACAGGTACGCAGTATTTT. This gives the protein CASSYSTNTGTQYF.

Points on this clonotype: The conserved closing phenylalanine or tryptophan is absent in this CDR3, likely reflecting a read error. This chain uses TRBV11-2 with TRBJ2-7; the D gene is possibly TRBD1 (6 bases). CDR1 and CDR2 from the germline V gene are SGHAT and FQNNGV. Trimming took off 2 bases at V and 0 bases at J, with 11 bases between the two ends. The CDR3 is 15 residues long. The CDR3 loop reads CASSLYRDNSYEQYL. As DNA, the CDR3 is TGTGCCAGCAGCTTATATAGGGACAACTCCTACGAGCAGTACTTA.